This entry describes one T cell receptor (beta chain). The target antigen is unknown. At one boundary the junction diverges from the germline segment, which might be a read error. TCRdb reprocessed the 5' RACE reads with MiXCR, giving one entry per CDR3 protein. The table includes approximately 1.8 million distinct CDR3 sequences, under 35% detected once. The CDR3 has 16 residues. Germline CDR1 reads SGHVS; CDR2 reads FQNEAQ. This record comes from a study of identical twins. Overall study results and limits: The study found excess low generation probability among twin-shared out-of-frame alpha sequences. Zero-insertion results could be subject to partial confounding by invariant MAIT and iNKT cells.

The genes are TRBV7-8 and TRBJ2-7; 9 bases line up with TRBD1. The receptor was isolated from a newborn girl in good health. Source material: cord blood. This CDR3 is CAGSHYRDRETYEQYF. CDR3 nucleotide sequence: TGTGCCGGCAGCCATTACCGGGACAGGGAAACCTACGAGCAGTACTTC.